A single sample gave rise to the 21 T cell receptor beta chains below, sequenced in a study of CD8+ T cells in alopecia areata. Stated treatment: oral pan-JAK inhibitor, 5-10 mg twice daily. As the sequencing template, cDNA was produced by extracting RNA and reverse transcribing it. The repertoire was sequenced with immunoSEQ multiplex PCR; TCRdb's copy has only in-frame clones and lacks some. This table has 160,000 or so clones, roughly 50% appearing once. Source: CD4+ T cells sorted from blood, taken at roughly week 58, from a patient treated with tofacitinib. The receptors here all came from a human donor with alopecia areata.

This clone was detected only a few times. This chain uses TRBV27 with TRBJ2-3, with 9 bases that match TRBD1. The CDR3 spans 16 residues. With V trimmed by 5 bases and J by 1 base, 7 bases remained unmatched. Germline V CDR1 and CDR2: MNHEY, SMNVEV (reference sequence). The CDR3 DNA follows: TGTGCCAGCAGTCCTAAAACAGGGGGCCGCACAGATACGCAGTATTTT. Its protein is CASSPKTGGRTDTQYF.

The CDR3 nucleotides are TGTGCCAGCAGCGTCCCCAGGGGGAACACCGGGGAGCTGTTTTTT. It encodes CASSVPRGNTGELFF. The V and J genes are TRBV7-9 and TRBJ2-2; D perhaps matches TRBD1 (6 bases). Trimming took 5 bases from V and 1 from J, leaving 11 bases between them. Germline V lookup: CDR1 SEHNR, CDR2 FQNEAQ (reference sequence). The CDR3 is made up of 15 amino acids.

The CDR3 region has the DNA TGTGCCAGCAGCTTAACAATAACGGGACAGCCCCAGCATTTT. Protein: CASSLTITGQPQHF. The chain links TRBV6-1 to TRBJ1-5; D is ambiguous. There are 14 residues in the CDR3. CDR1 MNHNS and CDR2 SASEGT come from the germline V gene. Trimming removed 6 bases at V and 7 bases at J, with 16 bases between.

The chain employs TRBV7-9 and TRBJ2-5, with D perhaps given as TRBD1 or TRBD2 (5 bases each). The ends were cut back, 4 bases at V and 5 bases at J, with 11 bases in the middle. This CDR3 region has 13 residues. Germline-derived CDR1 and CDR2 are SEHNR and FQNEAQ (reference sequence). The CDR3 region is CASSSGPRETQYF. In DNA form, the CDR3 reads TGTGCCAGCAGCTCGGGACCGAGGGAGACCCAGTACTTC.

The chain carries TRBV15 and TRBJ2-6; D perhaps matches TRBD1 (5 bases). This CDR3 comprises 14 residues. The germline V gene encodes CDR1 LNHNV and CDR2 YYDKDF (reference sequence). Between the trimmed V and J ends, which lost 8 bases and 3 bases, there was a span of 11 bases. Written as DNA, the CDR3 is TGTGCCACCGCCAGGGTGGTTGGGGCCAACGTCCTGACTTTC. This codes for CATARVVGANVLTF.

This clone was seen a few times. This chain joins TRBV29-1 and TRBJ2-5; weak D call: TRBD1 (6 bases). With 0 bases removed from V and 2 bases from J, the gap between germline ends came to 10 bases. The CDR3 has 14 residues. CDR1 SQVTM and CDR2 ANQGSEA come from the germline V gene. The chain's CDR3 is CSVEDWGQQETQYF. In nucleotides, the CDR3 is TGCAGCGTTGAAGATTGGGGACAACAAGAGACCCAGTACTTC.

In this sample, this clone turned up a few times. The rearrangement links TRBV2 to TRBJ2-7, with 7 bases fitting TRBD1. J lost 2 bases, V lost 6 bases, and 10 bases had no gene match. This CDR3 is 15 amino acids long. The germline CDR1 and CDR2 sequences are SNHLY and FYNNEI. CDR3 DNA sequence: TGTGCCAGCAGCCCCCGCGGCCAGGGGGCCTACGAGCAGTACTTC. Translation gives CASSPRGQGAYEQYF.

This clone has more than one count but fewer than ten. V gene TRBV2 combines with J gene TRBJ2-1; TRBD1 agrees at 9 bases. With V trimmed by 8 bases and J by 7 bases, 9 bases remained unmatched. Germline V gene lookup returns CDR1 SNHLY and CDR2 FYNNEI. The CDR3 spans 14 residues. CDR3 loop: CASLRDRVGNEQFF. The CDR3 DNA reads as TGTGCCAGCCTCCGGGACAGGGTAGGGAATGAGCAGTTCTTC.

A single count supports this clone. The rearrangement joins TRBV2 to TRBJ2-7; D remains ambiguous. The germline gives CDR1 SNHLY, CDR2 FYNNEI. The CDR3 has 13 residues. The V and J ends lost 4 bases and 3 bases respectively, with 10 bases between them. The chain's CDR3 is CASSVWTNYEQYF. The CDR3 DNA reads as TGTGCCAGCAGTGTGTGGACCAACTACGAGCAGTACTTC.

The V call is TRBV2, the J call TRBJ2-4, with 9 bases identical to TRBD1. This CDR3 comprises 13 residues. Per the germline V gene, CDR1 is SNHLY and CDR2 is FYNNEI. After removal of 6 bases from V and 6 bases from J, the junction contained 3 bases not matched to a gene. The CDR3 DNA is TGTGCCAGCAGGGGGACAGGGAGAAACATTCAGTACTTC. This encodes CASRGTGRNIQYF.

This chain uses TRBV2 with TRBJ2-6; 7 positions match TRBD1. Germline V gene lookup returns CDR1 SNHLY and CDR2 FYNNEI. The CDR3 totals 16 residues. The V and J ends lost 7 bases and 2 bases, in that order; junction bases with no gene match: 8. The CDR3 nucleotides read TGTGCCAGCATTAGGTTCGGGACAGCTGGGGCCAACGTCCTGACTTTC. This sequence encodes CASIRFGTAGANVLTF.

J is TRBJ1-1 and V is TRBV29-1; no reliable D call. CDR3 length: 12 residues. CDR1 is SQVTM, CDR2 ANQGSEA, per germline. The V end lost 1 base, the J end lost 3 bases, and 6 bases lay between the germline ends. Written as DNA, the CDR3 is TGCAGCGTTGAAGCGGGGTACACTGAAGCTTTCTTT. Encoded protein: CSVEAGYTEAFF.

This clone occurred a few times. The gene calls are TRBV7-2 and TRBJ2-7; 7 nucleotides line up with TRBD2. Germline CDR1 SGHTA, CDR2 FQGNSA. The length of the CDR3 is 15 residues. Trimming cost V 5 bases and J 3 bases; bases outside gene matches: 10. CDR3 nucleotide sequence: TGTGCCAGCAGCCGCAGCGTTGGGACTAACTACGAGCAGTACTTC. Its protein product is CASSRSVGTNYEQYF.

The chain couples TRBV4-1 to TRBJ2-1; TRBD1 is a possible D gene (6 bases). Trimming removed 4 bases from V and 2 bases from J, with 15 bases in between. This CDR3 spans 16 amino acids. Germline V gene lookup returns CDR1 MGHRA and CDR2 YSYEKL. The CDR3 nucleotides are TGCGCCAGCAGCCTTTCGGACAGCCTTACCTACAATGAGCAGTTCTTC. This translates into CASSLSDSLTYNEQFF.

Of note for this clone: Germline and junction disagree at one end, which may indicate a read error. This CDR3 reads CSVRTGLMNTEAFF. CDR3 nucleotides: TGCAGCGTCCGGACAGGACTCATGAACACTGAGGCTTTCTTT. The V gene is TRBV29-1, the J gene TRBJ1-1, with 7 bases that match TRBD1. This CDR3 has 14 amino acids. Germline V gives CDR1 SQVTM, CDR2 ANQGSEA.

A few counts support this clone. The V call is TRBV5-6, the J call TRBJ2-1; no reliable D call. The V gene's germline CDR1 is SGHDT and CDR2 YYEEEE. The V gene lost 0 bases and the J gene lost 9 bases, with 4 bases spanning the gap. CDR3 size: 11 residues. CDR3 sequence reads: CASSLDSEQFF. CDR3 nucleotide sequence: TGTGCCAGCAGCTTGGATAGTGAGCAGTTCTTC.

The chain recombines TRBV29-1 with TRBJ1-3; no clear D gene. The germline V gene encodes CDR1 SQVTM and CDR2 ANQGSEA. CDR3 size: 10 residues. V was trimmed by 7 bases and J by 6 bases, leaving 7 bases between them. The CDR3 protein is CSAGENTIYF. The CDR3 region has the DNA TGCAGCGCCGGGGAAAACACCATATATTTT.

This clone has only one observation. The chain recombines TRBV19 with TRBJ2-5; D not resolved. V was shortened by 3 bases and J by 5 bases, with 13 bases between the two germline ends. Germline assignment: CDR1 LNHDA and CDR2 SQIVND (reference sequence). This CDR3 is built from 14 residues. Written as DNA, the CDR3 is TGTGCCAGTAGTATCTCGGACGCTAGGGAGACCCAGTACTTC. This sequence encodes CASSISDARETQYF. The whole variable domain, remainder taken from reference TRBV19 and TRBJ2-5, is DGGITQSPKYLFRKEGQNVTLSCEQNLNHDAMYWYRQDPGQGLRLIYYSQIVNDFQKGDIAEGYSVSREKKESFPLTVTSAQKNPTAFYLCASSISDARETQYFGPGTRLLVL.

The chain recombines TRBV7-9 with TRBJ2-7, with 7 nucleotides matching TRBD1. Germline loops: CDR1 SEHNR, CDR2 FQNEAQ (reference sequence). J lost 9 bases, V lost 1 base, and 0 bases had no gene match. CDR3 length: 11 residues. The CDR3 coding sequence is TGTGCCAGCAGCTTAGGACAGGGGCAGTACTTC. Residues: CASSLGQGQYF.

This chain links TRBV25-1 with TRBJ2-5, with unresolved D. The CDR3 is 16 amino acids. The V and J ends lost 2 bases and 3 bases respectively, with 16 bases between them. Germline CDR1 is MGHDK and CDR2 is SYGVNS. Here the CDR3 DNA reads TGTGCCAGCAGTGAAACCACTTATCCCCATGAAGAGACCCAGTACTTC. This encodes CASSETTYPHEETQYF.

The V and J genes are TRBV19 and TRBJ2-7; 9 nucleotides agree with TRBD2. This CDR3 has 15 amino acids. J lost 3 bases, V lost 1 base, and 4 bases had no gene match. Germline CDR1 is LNHDA and CDR2 is SQIVND (reference sequence). Here the CDR3 DNA reads TGTGCCAGTAGTATAGCTAGCGGGGAGGTCTACGAGCAGTACTTC. This gives the protein CASSIASGEVYEQYF.